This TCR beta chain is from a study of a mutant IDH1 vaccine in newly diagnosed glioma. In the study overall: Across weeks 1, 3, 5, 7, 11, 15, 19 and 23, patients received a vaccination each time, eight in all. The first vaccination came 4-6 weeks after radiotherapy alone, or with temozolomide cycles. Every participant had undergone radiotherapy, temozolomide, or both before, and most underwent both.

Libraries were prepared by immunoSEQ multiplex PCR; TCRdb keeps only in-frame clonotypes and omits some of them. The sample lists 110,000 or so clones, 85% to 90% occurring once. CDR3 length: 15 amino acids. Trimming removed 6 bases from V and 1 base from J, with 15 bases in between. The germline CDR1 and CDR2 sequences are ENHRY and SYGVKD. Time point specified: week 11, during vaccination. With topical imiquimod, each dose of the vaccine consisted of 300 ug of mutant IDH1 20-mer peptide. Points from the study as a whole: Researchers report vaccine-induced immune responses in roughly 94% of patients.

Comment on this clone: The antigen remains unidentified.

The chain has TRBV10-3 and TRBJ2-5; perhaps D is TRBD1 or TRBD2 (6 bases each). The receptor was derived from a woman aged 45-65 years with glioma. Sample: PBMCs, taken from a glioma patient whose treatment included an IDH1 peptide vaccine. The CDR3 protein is CAIRGGQALQETQYF. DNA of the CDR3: TGTGCCATCAGGGGGGGCCAGGCGCTCCAAGAGACCCAGTACTTC.